This entry is about one TCR beta chain. Its antigen is still unknown. After re-calling the 5' RACE reads, TCRdb lists one entry per CDR3 protein, DNA absent. The data include about 350,000 distinct CDR3 sequences; the top ten clones carry around 2%. These data belong to a study of monozygotic twins with inflammatory bowel disease. Per donor there was one draw, yielding a blood sample of 2 to 3 ml. Skipping T cell sorting, the study isolated total RNA directly from whole blood. The germline V gene encodes CDR1 SGHDT and CDR2 YYEEEE. This CDR3 has 13 amino acids. Study-level points and caveats: Researchers were unable to tell different T cell subtypes apart. Patient-specific immunosuppressive treatments may have made repertoires more variable.

The sequenced sample consisted of blood. This chain joins TRBV5-6 and TRBJ2-3; TCRdb's D call of TRBD2 is untestable without DNA. This clonotype originated in a human donor with ulcerative colitis or Crohn's disease, or a healthy co-twin of an affected twin (not recorded which). CDR3 residues: CASSGPGSVTQYF.